Sequencing of this TCR beta chain was carried out in a study of long-term antiretroviral therapy in people with HIV. Study conclusions and caveats: In HIV, the repertoires covered a tighter span of CDR3 lengths than in controls. Information on adherence to ART, viral resistance or therapy changes was unavailable.

Samples were assayed with immunoSEQ v3.0 at survey level. Profiled with immunoSEQ multiplex PCR; TCRdb holds only in-frame clones, not every one. The repertoire consists of around 33,000 clones, with about four fifths occurring once and the leading ten covering roughly 8.6%. Germline V gene lookup returns CDR1 SQVTM and CDR2 ANQGSEA. V was shortened by 5 bases and J by 5 bases, with 12 bases between the two germline ends. This CDR3 contains 13 residues. This clone came up once. Its antigen is currently unknown. The V and J genes are TRBV29-1 and TRBJ2-2; no clear D. The TCR comes from a man younger than 35 with HIV. Material: unsorted PBMCs, obtained 0.4 years before starting antiretroviral therapy. The CDR3 nucleotides read TGCAGCGTTTTCGCTCCCTTGACCGGGGAGCTGTTTTTT. Amino acid sequence: CSVFAPLTGELFF.